A selection of T cell receptor beta chains follows, all from one sample in a study of T cell changes during pregnancy in multiple sclerosis. Generated by immunoSEQ multiplex PCR, the TCRdb table keeps only in-frame clones and is missing some. The sample yields 95,000 to 110,000 clones, 92% seen once. Sequences were derived from peripheral blood, sampled after pregnancy. These receptors were taken from a female donor with multiple sclerosis, enrolled in a pregnancy study. Both conserved end residues are part of each CDR3. A D gene is named only where the DNA matches it firmly. The size of a clone is reported for some rows only, either as once, few or many, or as a class for expanded clones.

J,V,size,D,DNA,CDR3
TRBJ2-1,TRBV29-1,-,-,TGCAGCGTTCAAACAGGTCAGAACAATGAGCAGTTCTTC,CSVQTGQNNEQFF
TRBJ2-5,TRBV4-1,-,TRBD2,TGCGCCAGCAGCCTCCTGGGGAGGGTACAAGAGACCCAGTACTTC,CASSLLGRVQETQYF
TRBJ2-7,TRBV6-1,-,-,TGTGCCAGCAGTGAATTCAGCGGTTCCTACGAGCAGTACTTC,CASSEFSGSYEQYF
TRBJ2-1,TRBV25-1,few,TRBD1,TGTGCCAGCAGTGGAAAGGAACAGGGGTGGATTGATGAGCAGTTCTTC,CASSGKEQGWIDEQFF
TRBJ1-1,TRBV7-2,once,-,TGTGCCAGCCGACTATTGAACACTGAAGCTTTCTTT,CASRLLNTEAFF
TRBJ1-1,TRBV2,-,-,TGTGCCAGTTCCATCCGGGGGGGAGTCACTGAAGCTTTCTTT,CASSIRGGVTEAFF
TRBJ2-5,TRBV7-6,-,-,TGTGCCAGCAGCTCCGGGGAGACCCAGTACTTC,CASSSGETQYF
TRBJ1-6,TRBV6-5,-,-,TGTGCCAGCAGTTCCACAGGAAACTCACCCCTCCACTTT,CASSSTGNSPLHF
TRBJ1-5,TRBV5-1,-,-,TGCGCCAGCAAGGGAGGATCGGGAGAGGTTTTTCAGCCCCAGCATTTT,CASKGGSGEVFQPQHF
TRBJ2-7,TRBV5-4,-,-,TGTGCCAGCAGCTTGGCCAGAGGGAACTACGAGCAGTACTTC,CASSLARGNYEQYF
TRBJ1-6,TRBV6-5,-,TRBD1,TGTGCCAGCAAGACAGGGGACGTGTATAATTCACCCCTCCACTTT,CASKTGDVYNSPLHF
TRBJ2-1,TRBV2,-,TRBD2,TGTGCCAGCAGTGAAGTGAGACTAGCAGTTTACAATGAGCAGTTCTTC,CASSEVRLAVYNEQFF
TRBJ2-3,TRBV21-1,-,-,TGTGCCAGCAGCAAACTAGCGGGGCAATCTGCAGGGACGCAGTATTTT,CASSKLAGQSAGTQYF
TRBJ1-2,TRBV19,-,-,TGTGCCAGTAGTGGGGCCACTACGTTCTATGGCTACACCTTC,CASSGATTFYGYTF
TRBJ2-1,TRBV27,-,TRBD2,TGTGCCAGCAGTTTATCGCGAGGTGGAGTAGCGGGAGGGCCAACCCCCTACAATGAGCAGTTCTTC,CASSLSRGGVAGGPTPYNEQFF
TRBJ1-2,TRBV6-5,-,TRBD1,TGTGCCAGCAGAAAAGACAGGGAGTCAAACTATGGCTACACCTTC,CASRKDRESNYGYTF
TRBJ2-1,TRBV4-2,-,-,TGTGCCAGCAGCTGGGGCCCCGAGGAGCAGTTCTTC,CASSWGPEEQFF
TRBJ2-7,TRBV7-6,-,TRBD1,TGTGCCAGCAGCCGGGACAGGGGTCCTTTGGAGCAGTACTTC,CASSRDRGPLEQYF
TRBJ2-7,TRBV11-2,once,-,TGTGCCAGCAGCTTAGACCGACAGGTGGGAGAGCAGTACTTC,CASSLDRQVGEQYF
TRBJ2-1,TRBV10-3,-,-,TGTGCCATCAGTGGCGGGTCCCTCTTCAATGAGCAGTTCTTC,CAISGGSLFNEQFF
TRBJ1-1,TRBV28,once,TRBD1,TGTGCCAGCAGTTTAACGGGACAGACGCTCATGAACACTGAAGCTTTCTTT,CASSLTGQTLMNTEAFF
TRBJ1-1,TRBV25-1,-,-,TGTGCCAGCTCAGCGGGACATCATCGTGGCACTGAAGCTTTCTTT,CASSAGHHRGTEAFF
TRBJ1-2,TRBV19,-,-,TGTGCCAGTAGTTCCCTCGAGGGGACTCAGGGCAGTCCCTATGGCTACACCTTC,CASSSLEGTQGSPYGYTF
TRBJ2-7,TRBV4-3,-,-,TGCGCCAGCAGCGCACGGGGCTCCTACGAGCAGTACTTC,CASSARGSYEQYF
TRBJ1-4,TRBV27,-,TRBD1,TGTGCCAGCAGCCGTCAGGGGGCGCGGGCTAATGAAAAACTGTTTTTT,CASSRQGARANEKLFF
TRBJ2-2,TRBV2,-,TRBD1,TGTGCCACCCGGACAGGGGAGAACACCGGGGAGCTGTTTTTT,CATRTGENTGELFF
TRBJ2-7,TRBV5-6,-,-,TGTGCCAGCAGCTTCGACAGTATGGCCTACGAGCAGTACTTC,CASSFDSMAYEQYF
TRBJ1-1,TRBV6-5,-,-,TGTGCCAGCAGTTACTCGGGGGGGACGAGGACTGAAGCTTTCTTT,CASSYSGGTRTEAFF
TRBJ2-1,TRBV7-9,once,-,TGTGCCAGCAGCTCCCAATGGGCCGAGCAGTTCTTC,CASSSQWAEQFF
TRBJ1-4,TRBV7-2,-,-,TGTGCCAGCAGCATAGGGAGAGCTAATGAAAAACTGTTTTTT,CASSIGRANEKLFF
TRBJ2-7,TRBV27,-,TRBD1,TGTGCCAGCAGCATCCGGGACAGGATCTACGAGCAGTACTTC,CASSIRDRIYEQYF
TRBJ1-1,TRBV14,once,-,TGTGCCAGCAGCCAAGATGCGGGGGAGACAGCGAGGATTGAAGCTTTCTTT,CASSQDAGETARIEAFF
TRBJ1-1,TRBV7-6,-,TRBD1,TGTGCCAGCAACTCGCCAGGGGGCACTGAAGCTTTCTTT,CASNSPGGTEAFF
TRBJ2-7,TRBV20-1,-,-,TGCAGTGCTAGAGCTACGGGCGAGCAGTACTTC,CSARATGEQYF
TRBJ1-1,TRBV4-3,-,TRBD1,TGCGCCAGCAGCCAGGACGGGACAGTGGCGGCTGAAGCTTTCTTT,CASSQDGTVAAEAFF
TRBJ2-1,TRBV18,-,TRBD2,TGTGCCAGCTCACCTGGGACTAGCGGGGCCAACAATGAGCAGTTCTTC,CASSPGTSGANNEQFF
TRBJ2-7,TRBV4-2,-,TRBD2,TGTGCCAGCAGCCAAGGGCTAGCGGGGCCTGTAGGCGAGCAGTACTTC,CASSQGLAGPVGEQYF
TRBJ2-3,TRBV12-5,-,TRBD2,TGTGCTAGTGGTTTGGTACTAGCGGGGGGGTCCGATACGCAGTATTTT,CASGLVLAGGSDTQYF
TRBJ2-3,TRBV5-5,-,-,TGTGCCAGCAGCTTGGAACAGACCACAGATACGCAGTATTTT,CASSLEQTTDTQYF
TRBJ1-1,TRBV27,few,-,TGTGCCAGCAGTTTGGGGGGAGGCACTGAAGCTTTCTTT,CASSLGGGTEAFF
TRBJ1-1,TRBV6-5,-,-,TGTGCCAGCAGTTACTTGGCAGGGGCGGGGAACACTGAAGCTTTCTTT,CASSYLAGAGNTEAFF
TRBJ1-6,TRBV5-1,-,-,TGCGCCAGCAGCTTGGAGCAGGGTTCCTCACCCCTCCACTTT,CASSLEQGSSPLHF
TRBJ2-7,TRBV5-1,-,-,TGCGCCAGCAGCCCCAGGGACTTCTCCTACGAGCAGTACTTC,CASSPRDFSYEQYF
TRBJ2-5,TRBV9,-,-,TGTGCCAGCGGATTAGCCGAAGAGACCCAGTACTTC,CASGLAEETQYF
TRBJ2-2,TRBV4-1,-,TRBD2,TGCGCCAGCAGCCATCAACTCGGGGGGAGCGGGGACACCGGGGAGCTGTTTTTT,CASSHQLGGSGDTGELFF
TRBJ1-3,TRBV18,-,TRBD1,TGTGCCAGCTCACAATTGGGACAGGGGTCTGGAAACACCATATATTTT,CASSQLGQGSGNTIYF
TRBJ2-3,TRBV18,-,TRBD1,TGTGCCAGCTCAACCGACTCCGGGACAGGGGGGTTCACAGATACGCAGTATTTT,CASSTDSGTGGFTDTQYF
TRBJ2-7,TRBV27,-,TRBD1,TGTGCCAGCAGTGCCGACAGGGATCACTACGAGCAGTACTTC,CASSADRDHYEQYF
TRBJ1-1,TRBV28,-,-,TGTGCCAGCAGTTTACAGGAAACTGAAGCTTTCTTT,CASSLQETEAFF
TRBJ2-2,TRBV10-3,-,-,TGTGCCATCAGGGGGCCTGGGACCGGGGAGCTGTTTTTT,CAIRGPGTGELFF
TRBJ2-2,TRBV4-3,-,-,TGCGCCAGCAGCCGAGGAGACACCGGGGAGCTGTTTTTT,CASSRGDTGELFF
TRBJ2-1,TRBV6-5,once,-,TGTGCCAGCAGTTTGGGGGACTCACACAATGAGCAGTTCTTC,CASSLGDSHNEQFF
TRBJ2-3,TRBV7-9,-,TRBD2,TGTGCCAGCAGCACCCGACTAGCGGGAGCCACAGATACGCAGTATTTT,CASSTRLAGATDTQYF
TRBJ1-1,TRBV6-1,-,TRBD1,TGTGCCAGCAGGACAGGACAGGGGACTGAAGCTTTCTTT,CASRTGQGTEAFF
TRBJ2-5,TRBV9,-,-,TGTGCCAGCAGCGTAGATTCCGGGGGTGGGGAGACCCAGTACTTC,CASSVDSGGGETQYF
TRBJ2-3,TRBV5-1,-,-,TGCGCCAGCAGCCTCAACTTGGGTTCGGGGGGCCTCAGGACAGATACGCAGTATTTT,CASSLNLGSGGLRTDTQYF
TRBJ2-1,TRBV29-1,-,-,TGCAGCGTTCTGACAGGAAATGAGCAGTTCTTC,CSVLTGNEQFF
TRBJ2-5,TRBV5-1,few,-,TGCGCCAGCAGCTTGGCCATGGGGCCCCTGGAGACCCAGTACTTC,CASSLAMGPLETQYF
TRBJ2-2,TRBV5-4,-,-,TGTGCCAGCAGCTTGAGCAGGCCCGGGGAGCTGTTTTTT,CASSLSRPGELFF
TRBJ2-7,TRBV2,-,-,TGTGCCAGCTCGACTTCGGCAGGGCAATCCTACGAGCAGTACTTC,CASSTSAGQSYEQYF